These 26 T cell receptor beta chains came from one sample sequenced in a study of blood T cell repertoires in COVID-19. Sequencing was performed with immunoSEQ multiplex PCR; in TCRdb, only in-frame clones are kept and a portion is missing. The sample holds about 100,000 clones, roughly 87% seen once. Material for sequencing was peripheral blood. Receptors were obtained from a man aged 25-45 years in a cohort sampled during active COVID-19.

V and J are TRBV2 and TRBJ1-1, with 7 bases fitting TRBD1. The length of the CDR3 is 15 residues. Germline trimming cut 5 bases from V and 0 bases from J; bases unmatched to any gene: 6. Germline CDR1 and CDR2: SNHLY and FYNNEI. CDR3: CASSKGQTVNTEAFF. CDR3 sequence (DNA): TGTGCCAGCAGTAAGGGACAGACCGTGAACACTGAAGCTTTCTTT.

In DNA, the CDR3 is TGTGCCTGGAGTGTGACTAACACAGATACGCAGTATTTT. Protein sequence: CAWSVTNTDTQYF. This rearrangement joins TRBV30 to TRBJ2-3; possibly TRBD2 for D (5 bases). Between the trimmed V and J ends, which lost 0 bases and 2 bases, there was a span of 6 bases. The CDR3 is 13 amino acids. The V gene's germline CDR1 is GTSNPN and CDR2 SVGIG (reference sequence).

This clone was recorded only once. The J gene is TRBJ1-2, the V gene TRBV10-3; D is unclear. Germline V gives CDR1 ENHRY, CDR2 SYGVKD. Trimming took 11 bases from V and 2 from J, leaving 15 bases between them. CDR3 size: 13 residues. The CDR3 sequence is CASSGSQNYGYTF. The CDR3 bases are TGTGCCTCCAGCGGCAGCCAAAACTATGGCTACACCTTC.

This chain connects TRBV5-1 to TRBJ1-1; D may be TRBD1 (5 bases). From germline, CDR1 is SGHRS and CDR2 YFSETQ. Trimming removed 4 bases at V and 1 base at J, with 14 bases between. The CDR3 covers 15 residues. The CDR3 nucleotides are TGCGCCAGCAGCCCCCCCGGGGGGGGGAACACTGAAGCTTTCTTT. Encoded protein: CASSPPGGGNTEAFF.

This clone has a single count. V and J are TRBV11-2 and TRBJ1-2; 8 bases are a match to TRBD1. J lost 4 bases, V lost 5 bases, and 9 bases had no gene match. The CDR3 runs 15 residues. The germline V gene has CDR1 SGHAT and CDR2 FQNNGV. In DNA, the CDR3 is TGTGCCAGCAGCCCGACGACAGGGGCGACCTATGGCTACACCTTC. This gives the protein CASSPTTGATYGYTF.

V and J are TRBV7-2 and TRBJ1-6, with D possibly matching TRBD1 (5 bases). CDR3 length equals 17 residues. V was cut by 0 bases and J by 10 bases, with 19 bases left in between. In germline, CDR1 is SGHTA, CDR2 FQGNSA. CDR3 sequence: CASSLALREGTGSPLHF. DNA for the CDR3: TGTGCCAGCAGCTTAGCGTTAAGGGAGGGGACGGGATCACCCCTCCACTTT.

As for this clone: The same CDR3 also results from other DNA sequences found in this sample. The chain employs TRBV25-1 and TRBJ2-7; TRBD2 is a possible D gene (6 bases). V was pared by 4 bases and J by 7 bases, with 17 bases between. The length of the CDR3 is 14 residues. From germline, CDR1 is MGHDK and CDR2 SYGVNS. The CDR3 is CASSGIGGSGEQYF. As DNA, the CDR3 is TGTGCCAGCAGTGGTATCGGGGGATCGGGGGAGCAGTACTTC.

This sequence joins TRBV19 and TRBJ1-6; D perhaps matches TRBD1 (6 bases). This CDR3 comprises 17 residues. The germline gives CDR1 LNHDA, CDR2 SQIVND (reference sequence). The V gene lost 8 bases and the J gene lost 7 bases, with 24 bases spanning the gap. In DNA form, the CDR3 reads TGTGCCAGTTCCACGGGTCAGGGGCGTTGGGTAAATTCACCCCTCCACTTT. This translates into CASSTGQGRWVNSPLHF.

The V call is TRBV4-3, the J call TRBJ2-1; 14 bases align to TRBD2. The CDR3 covers 19 residues. With V trimmed by 0 bases and J by 5 bases, 9 bases remained unmatched. Germline V gives CDR1 LGHNA, CDR2 YSLEER. CDR3 in amino acids: CASSQDPGLAGAGDNEQFF. For the CDR3, the DNA is TGCGCCAGCAGCCAAGACCCGGGACTAGCGGGGGCAGGAGACAATGAGCAGTTCTTC.

This rearrangement joins TRBV12-5 to TRBJ1-1; 9 positions agree with TRBD1. Germline trimming cut 6 bases from V and 4 bases from J; bases unmatched to any gene: 3. Germline loops: CDR1 LGHNT, CDR2 FRNRAP. The CDR3 sequence is 13 residues long. The CDR3 sequence: CASGPDRGTEAFF. The CDR3 DNA sequence: TGTGCTAGTGGCCCGGACAGGGGCACTGAAGCTTTCTTT.

As DNA, the CDR3 is TGTGCCAGCAGTTTAGTGGGGGACAGGGAGAATCAGCCCCAGCATTTT. It codes for CASSLVGDRENQPQHF. The rearrangement joins TRBV27 to TRBJ1-5, with 9 bases matching TRBD1. V shed 2 bases, J shed 4 bases, and the junction held 6 bases outside the gene matches. This CDR3 is built from 16 residues. Germline CDR1 reads MNHEY; CDR2 reads SMNVEV (reference sequence).

J is TRBJ1-4 and V is TRBV24-1, with 10 bases aligning to TRBD1. The V gene end was trimmed by 3 bases and the J gene end by 3 bases; junction bases not matched to a gene: 0. Germline V gives CDR1 KGHDR, CDR2 SFDVKD. The CDR3 has 15 residues. CDR3 region: CATSDGQGANEKLFF. CDR3 nucleotide sequence: TGTGCCACCAGTGATGGACAGGGGGCTAATGAAAAACTGTTTTTT.

The CDR3 spells CASSYSGASGNTIYF. CDR3 nucleotide sequence: TGTGCCAGCAGTTACTCAGGGGCCAGTGGAAACACCATATATTTT. The chain links TRBV6-6 to TRBJ1-3; weak D call: TRBD1 (5 bases). The CDR3 consists of 15 residues. V gave up 0 bases and J gave up 3 bases, with 9 bases separating them. From germline, CDR1 is MNHNY and CDR2 SVGAGI (reference sequence).

This sequence joins TRBV5-1 and TRBJ2-7; 10 bases are a match to TRBD2. The junction had 2 bases not matched to a gene; V was cut back by 1 base and J by 4 bases. CDR3 length: 14 residues. The V gene's germline CDR1 is SGHRS and CDR2 YFSETQ. The CDR3 protein is CASSLTSGEYEQYF. The CDR3 DNA is TGCGCCAGCAGCTTGACTAGCGGGGAGTACGAGCAGTACTTC.

This clone was counted once. The CDR3 here is CASSLYFGAGSTDTQYF. As DNA, the CDR3 is TGTGCCAGCAGTTTATATTTTGGGGCGGGAAGCACAGATACGCAGTATTTT. V and J are TRBV28 and TRBJ2-3; perhaps TRBD2 as D (6 bases). The CDR3 covers 17 residues. Germline CDR1 is MDHEN and CDR2 is SYDVKM. V was cut by 1 base and J by 0 bases, with 14 bases left in between.

The V and J genes are TRBV4-1 and TRBJ2-2; 13 bases are a match to TRBD2. CDR3 length: 18 residues. Germline loops: CDR1 MGHRA, CDR2 YSYEKL. After removal of 1 base from V and 3 bases from J, the junction contained 5 bases not matched to a gene. DNA of the CDR3: TGCGCCAGCAGCCAAGCGCCACTAGCGGGGGGGCACACCGGGGAGCTGTTTTTT. It translates to CASSQAPLAGGHTGELFF.

This chain connects TRBV9 to TRBJ2-1; 11 bases are shared with TRBD2. Germline CDR1 is SGDLS and CDR2 is YYNGEE. V lost 2 bases and J lost 6; bases outside the gene matches: 4. The CDR3 sequence is 15 residues long. As DNA, the CDR3 is TGTGCCAGCAGCGTTAGCGGGGGGGCCTTCAATGAGCAGTTCTTC. As protein: CASSVSGGAFNEQFF.

The chain links TRBV25-1 to TRBJ1-1; D not certain. CDR1 MGHDK and CDR2 SYGVNS come from the germline V gene. V was shortened by 5 bases and J by 0 bases, with 7 bases between the two germline ends. This CDR3 contains 13 residues. The CDR3 loop is CASSWQMNTEAFF. CDR3 coding DNA: TGTGCCAGCAGTTGGCAGATGAACACTGAAGCTTTCTTT.

The genes are TRBV7-9 and TRBJ2-5, with TRBD1 identical over 8 bases. Germline-derived CDR1 and CDR2 are SEHNR and FQNEAQ (reference sequence). V shed 5 bases and J 5 bases; nucleotides not matched to a gene: 7. CDR3 length: 14 residues. DNA for the CDR3: TGTGCCAGCAGCCCACAGGGGGTCCCTGAGACCCAGTACTTC. Protein sequence: CASSPQGVPETQYF.

This chain connects TRBV4-3 to TRBJ2-7; TRBD2 matches at 7 bases. J gave up 7 bases and V 0 bases, and 9 bases lay outside the gene matches. This CDR3 region has 15 residues. The germline CDR1 and CDR2 sequences are LGHNA and YSLEER. This CDR3 is CASSQDYLPGGEQYF. CDR3 nucleotides: TGCGCCAGCAGCCAAGACTACCTCCCCGGGGGGGAGCAGTACTTC.

The chain joins TRBV9 to TRBJ2-7, with D possibly matching TRBD1 (8 bases). This CDR3 is built from 14 residues. Trimming shortened V by 5 bases and J by 7 bases, and 19 bases separated the two germline ends. Germline lookup yields CDR1 SGDLS and CDR2 YYNGEE. Written as DNA, the CDR3 is TGTGCCAGCAGTTCCACAGGGGGGAGGGTTGAGCAGTACTTC. It yields the protein CASSSTGGRVEQYF.

This clone was seen just once. The genes are TRBV10-1 and TRBJ2-1; D remains ambiguous. V dropped 9 bases and J dropped 9 bases, with 12 bases sitting between them. The CDR3 is made up of 11 amino acids. Germline V gene data show CDR1 as WNHNN and CDR2 as SYGVQD (reference sequence). The CDR3: CASSRGTEQFF. CDR3 DNA: TGCGCCAGTAGCCGCGGCACTGAGCAGTTCTTC.

The J gene is TRBJ2-1, the V gene TRBV11-3; 9 bases are shared with TRBD2. CDR1 and CDR2 from the germline V gene are SGHNT and YENEEA. V lost 5 bases, J lost 6 bases, and 14 bases stayed unmatched. The CDR3 has 17 amino acids. The CDR3 DNA sequence: TGTGCCAGCAGCACCCACTCTGGGGCGGGGGGGCGCAATGAGCAGTTCTTC. Its translation is CASSTHSGAGGRNEQFF.

J is TRBJ1-1 and V is TRBV5-1; 8 bases map to TRBD1. Germline loops: CDR1 SGHRS, CDR2 YFSETQ. The V and J ends lost 0 bases and 5 bases, in that order; junction bases with no gene match: 6. The CDR3 consists of 15 residues. The CDR3 bases are TGCGCCAGCAGCTTGGTGGCAGGGGGCAATACTGAAGCTTTCTTT. Its protein product is CASSLVAGGNTEAFF. The full variable domain, its missing parts supplied by reference TRBV5-1 and TRBJ1-1, is KAGVTQTPRYLIKTRGQQVTLSCSPISGHRSVSWYQQTPGQGLQFLFEYFSETQRNKGNFPGRFSGRQFSNSRSEMNVSTLELGDSALYLCASSLVAGGNTEAFFGQGTRLTVV.

The chain has TRBV3-1 (or the pseudogene TRBV3-2) and TRBJ2-1, with D possibly TRBD1 on 5 matching bases. The V gene lost 5 bases and the J gene lost 2 bases, with 13 bases spanning the gap. The V gene's germline CDR1 is LGHDT and CDR2 YNNKEL (reference sequence). This CDR3 comprises 15 residues. CDR3 sequence: CASSSDSRAYNEQFF. CDR3 nucleotides: TGTGCCAGCAGCTCAGACAGCCGCGCCTACAATGAGCAGTTCTTC.

This clone was counted a single time. The chain links TRBV2 to TRBJ2-7; 8 positions agree with TRBD2. Germline CDR1 is SNHLY and CDR2 is FYNNEI. V was clipped by 2 bases and J by 3 bases; unmatched bases: 3. The CDR3 sequence is 14 residues long. DNA of the CDR3: TGTGCCAGCAGTGAAACGGGGGGGCGCTACGAGCAGTACTTC. This translates into CASSETGGRYEQYF.